The present T cell receptor (beta chain) was sequenced within a study of cytomegalovirus exposure and HLA in healthy donors. Study-wide context: Earlier, roughly 120 million unique TCR beta sequences were recovered from about 179 million T cells by an analysis.

Donors counted as nominally healthy when sampled, yet unrecorded immune exposures were likely. The CDR3 has 13 amino acids. V shed 2 bases and J shed 2 bases, with 9 bases lying between them. Germline V CDR1 and CDR2: GTSNPN, SVGIG (reference sequence). Study-wide points: Sequences of the TCR beta chain were said to predict the HLA-A and HLA-B alleles of most subjects accurately.

A multiplex PCR was run with 60 Vbeta primers and 13 Jbeta primers. Authors' methods: About 12 million of 80 million to 85 million unique TCR beta chains were shared, per a later count. Generated by immunoSEQ multiplex PCR, the TCRdb table keeps only in-frame clones and is missing some. That table supplies the V and J calls and clone size; D and trimming were determined from the DNA. The table has 100,000 to 150,000 clones, roughly 79% seen once. Of note for this clone: Antigen specificity is unknown.

The origin of this receptor is a male donor in good health and CMV-seronegative. The V call is TRBV30, the J call TRBJ1-2; D gene unclear. Sequenced input: PBMCs. The CDR3 loop is CAWSPDGNYGYTF. DNA for the CDR3: TGTGCCTGGAGTCCTGACGGGAACTATGGCTACACCTTC.